The rows below give T cell receptor beta chains drawn from one sample of a study of neurological immune-mediated disorders. TCRdb reprocessed the 5' RACE reads via MiXCR and lists one record per CDR3 protein. Of roughly 30,000 distinct CDR3 sequences in the sample, roughly 25% were seen once. The sequenced sample was CD4+ T cells from blood. The origin of the receptors is a man aged 50 to 59 with HTLV-1-associated myelopathy (HAM/TSP). The CDR3 runs from the conserved cysteine through the conserved F or W. The D gene is left open where the match is weak. Part of the rows lack a size; the others show once, few, many or a class for expanded clones.

clone_size: .
j_call: TRBJ2-1
d_call: .
v_call: TRBV24-1
cdr3_aa: CATSDFARVDEQFF
cdr3_nt: TGTGCCACCAGTGATTTTGCCAGGGTTGATGAGCAGTTCTTC

clone_size: .
j_call: TRBJ2-2
d_call: .
v_call: TRBV5-1
cdr3_aa: CASSNRASYTGELFF
cdr3_nt: TGCGCCAGCAGCAACCGGGCTAGTTACACCGGGGAGCTGTTTTTT

clone_size: many
j_call: TRBJ1-1
d_call: .
v_call: TRBV6-5
cdr3_aa: CASSYSIFSGGRTEAFF
cdr3_nt: TGTGCCAGCAGTTACTCGATTTTTTCGGGGGGCCGAACTGAAGCTTTCTTT

clone_size: .
j_call: TRBJ2-1
d_call: TRBD2
v_call: TRBV5-1
cdr3_aa: CARSPEGLNEQFF
cdr3_nt: TGCGCCAGAAGCCCGGAGGGACTAAATGAGCAGTTCTTC

clone_size: medium-sized
j_call: TRBJ2-2
d_call: .
v_call: TRBV6-2/TRBV6-3
cdr3_aa: CASSSRRKTSPNTGELFF
cdr3_nt: TGTGCCAGCAGTTCTCGACGAAAGACTAGTCCGAACACCGGGGAGCTGTTTTTT

clone_size: many
j_call: TRBJ2-5
d_call: .
v_call: TRBV24-1
cdr3_aa: CATSETGYQETQYF
cdr3_nt: TGTGCCACCAGTGAGACGGGATACCAAGAGACCCAGTACTTC

clone_size: many
j_call: TRBJ2-1
d_call: TRBD2
v_call: TRBV5-1
cdr3_aa: CASSLVSGNHNEQFF
cdr3_nt: TGCGCCAGCAGCTTGGTTAGCGGGAACCACAATGAGCAGTTCTTC

clone_size: many
j_call: TRBJ2-1
d_call: TRBD1
v_call: TRBV7-9
cdr3_aa: CASSLTGDNEQFF
cdr3_nt: TGTGCCAGCAGCTTGACAGGGGACAATGAGCAGTTCTTC

clone_size: few
j_call: TRBJ1-5
d_call: .
v_call: TRBV3-1
cdr3_aa: CASSQGRGNQPQHF
cdr3_nt: TGTGCCAGCAGCCAGGGGAGGGGAAATCAGCCCCAGCATTTT

clone_size: many
j_call: TRBJ1-2
d_call: .
v_call: TRBV6-5
cdr3_aa: CASSYDRLNYGYTF
cdr3_nt: TGTGCCAGCAGTTACGATCGCCTTAACTATGGCTACACCTTC

clone_size: few
j_call: TRBJ1-3
d_call: .
v_call: TRBV14
cdr3_aa: CASSQGSGRNTIYF
cdr3_nt: TGTGCCAGCAGCCAAGGCTCTGGACGAAACACCATATATTTT

clone_size: many
j_call: TRBJ1-2
d_call: TRBD1
v_call: TRBV5-1
cdr3_aa: CASSLGDSQNYGYTF
cdr3_nt: TGCGCCAGCAGCTTGGGGGACAGCCAAAACTATGGCTACACCTTC

clone_size: many
j_call: TRBJ2-7
d_call: TRBD1
v_call: TRBV9
cdr3_aa: CASSGGGQGYEQYF
cdr3_nt: TGTGCCAGCAGCGGGGGGGGACAGGGGTACGAGCAGTACTTC

clone_size: many
j_call: TRBJ2-3
d_call: TRBD2
v_call: TRBV10-3
cdr3_aa: CAIRDGLAGGHTDTQYF
cdr3_nt: TGTGCCATCAGGGATGGACTAGCGGGGGGGCACACAGATACGCAGTATTTT

clone_size: .
j_call: TRBJ1-2
d_call: TRBD1
v_call: TRBV3-1
cdr3_aa: CASSLFRDRSYGYTF
cdr3_nt: TGTGCCAGCAGCTTGTTCCGGGACAGAAGTTATGGCTACACCTTC

clone_size: many
j_call: TRBJ2-7
d_call: .
v_call: TRBV4-1
cdr3_aa: CASSQEGIGGPSYEQYF
cdr3_nt: TGCGCCAGCAGCCAAGAAGGGATCGGGGGCCCCTCCTACGAGCAGTACTTC

clone_size: many
j_call: TRBJ2-4
d_call: TRBD2
v_call: TRBV27
cdr3_aa: CASSLGGAKNIQYF
cdr3_nt: TGTGCCAGCAGTTTGGGGGGGGCCAAAAACATTCAGTACTTC

clone_size: many
j_call: TRBJ2-7
d_call: .
v_call: TRBV29-1
cdr3_aa: CSVTAPYEQYF
cdr3_nt: TGCAGCGTCACGGCCCCGTACGAGCAGTACTTC

clone_size: many
j_call: TRBJ1-1
d_call: .
v_call: TRBV4-1
cdr3_aa: CASSQADRENTEAFF
cdr3_nt: TGCGCCAGCAGCCAGGCGGACAGAGAGAACACTGAAGCTTTCTTT

clone_size: many
j_call: TRBJ2-7
d_call: TRBD2
v_call: TRBV20-1
cdr3_aa: CSARETSGRSEQYF
cdr3_nt: TGCAGTGCTAGGGAGACTAGCGGGAGGAGTGAGCAGTACTTC

clone_size: many
j_call: TRBJ2-7
d_call: .
v_call: TRBV9
cdr3_aa: CASSVGPGPVYEQYF
cdr3_nt: TGTGCCAGCAGCGTAGGTCCGGGCCCCGTTTACGAGCAGTACTTC

clone_size: .
j_call: TRBJ2-7
d_call: .
v_call: TRBV10-3
cdr3_aa: CAISQRDEQYF
cdr3_nt: TGTGCCATCTCACAAAGAGACGAGCAGTACTTC

clone_size: many
j_call: TRBJ2-7
d_call: .
v_call: TRBV5-1
cdr3_aa: CASSLDFSYEQYF
cdr3_nt: TGCGCCAGCAGCTTGGACTTCTCCTACGAGCAGTACTTC